Below are 14 T cell receptor beta chains sequenced from a single sample in a study of Graves' ophthalmopathy and Graves' hyperthyroidism (dated by TCRdb to the late 2010s). TCRdb records Illumina HiSeq 2000 as the sequencer. TCR beta CDR3 regions were amplified from RNA transcripts for repertoire sequencing. HTBI primers and the Qiagen OneStep RT-PCR kit were used in a first-round RT-PCR, which was followed by a second-round multiplex PCR, size selection and purification. The public reads were quality trimmed at Q25 with fastp and then assembled into clones with MiXCR by TCRdb, keeping productive beta chains. Every CDR3 protein is listed once, alongside the most common genes and DNA of its rows. The sample includes 300,000 to 500,000 distinct CDR3 sequences, with roughly 14% observed a single time. The ten top clones hold approximately 7% of the sample. The specimen sequenced was peripheral blood. The receptor source for this set is a young woman with stable Graves' hyperthyroidism. Donor details come from another sample of the same person, matched by shared clones.

The table lists this clonotype with many counts. The V call is TRBV7-2, the J call TRBJ1-1, with unresolved D. Germline V lookup: CDR1 SGHTA, CDR2 FQGNSA. V lost 5 bases and J lost 8, with 3 bases in between. The CDR3 spans 9 residues. The CDR3 loop reads CASSLEAFF. The CDR3 nucleotides are TGTGCCAGCAGCCTAGAAGCTTTCTTT.

The table lists this clonotype with many counts. V and J are TRBV4-1 and TRBJ1-5; D not certain. This CDR3 comprises 14 residues. The germline V gene encodes CDR1 MGHRA and CDR2 YSYEKL. The V end was cut by 5 bases, the J end by 4 bases, with 12 bases between. The CDR3 sequence: CASSIGRMNQPQHF. The CDR3 DNA reads TGCGCCAGCAGCATAGGGCGGATGAATCAGCCCCAGCATTTT.

This clonotype was counted only a few times. The chain recombines TRBV7-8 with TRBJ2-5; D tentatively reads TRBD1 or TRBD2 (5 bases each). Germline V lookup: CDR1 SGHVS, CDR2 FQNEAQ. The CDR3 covers 18 residues. V gave up 3 bases and J gave up 7 bases, with 27 bases separating them. The CDR3 DNA reads TGTGCCAGCAGCTTTTTTTCGGTCCGGGACGTGGAGAAAGGGACCCAGTACTTC. Protein: CASSFFSVRDVEKGTQYF.

The V gene is TRBV12-3 or TRBV12-4, the J gene TRBJ1-2; D remains ambiguous. This CDR3 has 12 amino acids. Trimming shortened V by 7 bases and J by 8 bases, and 14 bases separated the two germline ends. CDR3 nucleotides: TGTGCCAGCATGGGTAGGGCCGAGGGCTACACCTTC. It yields the protein CASMGRAEGYTF.

The V gene is TRBV12-3 or TRBV12-4, the J gene TRBJ2-6; 9 bases are a match to TRBD1. J was trimmed by 0 bases and V by 2 bases; bases with no gene match: 2. The CDR3 has 17 amino acids. In DNA form, the CDR3 reads TGTGCCAGCAGTTTAAGACAGGGGGGCTCTGGGGCCAACGTCCTGACTTTC. This sequence encodes CASSLRQGGSGANVLTF.

This clonotype was counted many times. The V call is TRBV6-2 or TRBV6-3, the J call TRBJ1-5; a weak D match, TRBD1 (5 bases). The V gene lost 6 bases and the J gene lost 4 bases, with 19 bases spanning the gap. Germline V gene sequence: CDR1 MNHEY, CDR2 SVGEGT. The CDR3 sequence is 16 residues long. The CDR3 nucleotides read TGTGCCAGCAGGGACCAGGGACGGATCCCGAATCAGCCCCAGCATTTT. Translated: CASRDQGRIPNQPQHF.

The CDR3 loop reads CASSSRGGWADTQYF. CDR3 coding DNA: TGTGCCAGCAGCTCCAGGGGAGGTTGGGCAGATACGCAGTATTTT. J is TRBJ2-3 and V is TRBV7-3; TRBD1 or TRBD2 may be the D gene (6 bases each). The CDR3 is 15 amino acids. With 4 bases removed from V and 4 bases from J, the gap between germline ends came to 15 bases. The germline V gene has CDR1 SGHTA and CDR2 FQGTGA.

J is TRBJ1-6 and V is TRBV6-2 or TRBV6-3, with TRBD1 matching over 7 bases. In germline, CDR1 is MNHEY, CDR2 SVGEGT. This CDR3 is 14 amino acids long. V shed 2 bases, J shed 9 bases, and the junction held 4 bases outside the gene matches. The CDR3 spells CASSYDQGVSPLHF. In DNA, the CDR3 is TGTGCCAGCAGTTACGATCAGGGGGTTTCACCCCTCCACTTT.

Only one count was recorded for this clonotype. The rearrangement joins TRBV6-5 to TRBJ1-3; weak D call: TRBD1 (6 bases). The CDR3 runs 17 residues. From germline, CDR1 is MNHEY and CDR2 SVGAGI. The ends were cut back, 2 bases at V and 0 bases at J, with 14 bases in the middle. The CDR3 DNA reads as TGTGCCAGCAGTTACCATCCCGGGACACTCTCTGGAAACACCATATATTTT. Translated: CASSYHPGTLSGNTIYF.

Many counts were recorded for this clonotype. The chain combines TRBV3-1 with TRBJ2-7, with 7 bases matching TRBD1. Per germline, CDR1 LGHDT and CDR2 YNNKEL (reference sequence). Unmatched junction bases numbered 4, after V lost 1 base and J lost 1 base. The CDR3 is 15 residues long. The CDR3 DNA reads TGTGCCAGCAGCCAAGCGGGACAGTCTTCCTACGAGCAGTACTTC. Translating it yields CASSQAGQSSYEQYF.

This clonotype was seen many times. The genes are TRBV6-2 or TRBV6-3 and TRBJ1-1; D ambiguous. The CDR3 totals 13 residues. Trimming took off 5 bases at V and 2 bases at J, with 9 bases between the two ends. Germline loops: CDR1 MNHEY, CDR2 SVGEGT. The CDR3 region is CASSGQRNTEAFF. Here the CDR3 DNA reads TGTGCCAGCAGTGGCCAAAGAAACACTGAAGCTTTCTTT.

This clonotype was seen many times. One junction end disagrees with the germline gene, perhaps due to a read error. The V call is TRBV11-3, the J call TRBJ2-7; D not certain. CDR3 length: 14 amino acids. Germline CDR1 reads SGHNT; CDR2 reads YENEEA. The CDR3: CASSLVLISHEQYF. The CDR3 DNA sequence: TGTGCCAGCAGCTTAGTCTTGATCTCCCACGAGCAGTACTTC. The full variable domain, completed using reference TRBV11-3 and TRBJ2-7, is EAGVVQSPRYKIIEKKQPVAFWCNPISGHNTLYWYLQNLGQGPELLIRYENEEAVDDSQLPKDRFSAERLKGVDSTLKIQPAELGDSAVYLCASSLVLISHEQYFGPGTRLTVT.

V is TRBV5-8 and J is TRBJ2-2, with 8 bases lining up with TRBD1. Germline V lookup: CDR1 SGHTS, CDR2 YDEGEE. J was trimmed by 5 bases and V by 2 bases; bases with no gene match: 5. The CDR3 consists of 15 residues. CDR3 protein: CASSLWTGKTGELFF. The CDR3 DNA is TGTGCCAGCAGCTTATGGACAGGGAAGACCGGGGAGCTGTTTTTT.

This clonotype occurred many times. The chain recombines TRBV24-1 with TRBJ2-4, with 7 bases fitting TRBD1. V shed 4 bases, J shed 1 base, and the junction held 3 bases outside the gene matches. Per germline, CDR1 KGHDR and CDR2 SFDVKD. This CDR3 region has 15 residues. Here the CDR3 DNA reads TGTGCCACCAGTGACCAACAGGGGGCCAAAAACATTCAGTACTTC. Translated, it gives CATSDQQGAKNIQYF.